What follows describes a single T cell receptor (beta chain). Its antigen is undetermined. Germline V gene sequence: CDR1 SGDLS, CDR2 YYNGEE. The junction had 5 bases not matched to a gene; V was cut back by 3 bases and J by 0 bases. This CDR3 has 18 residues. Researchers ran the PCR with 60 Vbeta and 13 Jbeta primers. Sequencing was performed with immunoSEQ multiplex PCR; in TCRdb, only in-frame clones are kept and a portion is missing. The sample gives approximately 220,000 clones, approximately 83% of which show up once; roughly 0.71% is in the top ten. The data derive from a study of cytomegalovirus exposure and HLA in healthy donors. Study observations and caveats: Among the sequence variants, a highly shared cluster was likely an artifact of sequencing.

Each donor's status was that of a healthy bone marrow donor. The rearrangement uses TRBV9 and TRBJ2-6, with 11 bases identical to TRBD2. The sample was PBMCs. The clonotype comes from a boy under 10 years old in good health and CMV-seronegative. The CDR3 region has the DNA TGTGCCAGCAGCGGAGGACTAGCGGGCTCCTCTGGGGCCAACGTCCTGACTTTC. Protein: CASSGGLAGSSGANVLTF.